The present T cell receptor (beta chain) was sequenced within a study of shared clonotypes between healthy human individuals. Clones were read by immunoSEQ multiplex PCR, and TCRdb kept only the in-frame ones, dropping some. The sample lists over 850,000 clones; around 78% were seen once. The TCR originated in a man younger than 35 in good health. Some clones in this sample may be carry-over from other donors' samples. The specimen was memory CD4+ T cells from PBMCs. As for subset: CD45RA-negative fraction.

CDR3 DNA sequence: TGTGCCAGCTCACCACCGACTACAGGGGGCTACTATGGCTACACCTTC. Translated: CASSPPTTGGYYGYTF. The chain carries TRBV18 and TRBJ1-2; 9 bases agree with TRBD1. The CDR3 sequence is 16 residues long. Germline V gene data show CDR1 as KGHSH and CDR2 as LQKENI. Trimming removed 0 bases from V and 3 bases from J; junction bases left unmatched: 5.